The count of the clone carrying this T cell receptor beta chain is one. Original handling: By means of reference gene primer amplification, nucleated cell counts were estimated. Generated by immunoSEQ multiplex PCR, the TCRdb table keeps only in-frame clones and is missing some. That table supplies the V and J calls and clone size; D and trimming were determined from the DNA. This repertoire shows some 69,000 clones, roughly 79% found once; its top ten account for approximately 15%. The data derive from a study of blood T cell repertoires in COVID-19. Across the whole study: Samples came from the United States, Italy and Spain, spanning acute and convalescent COVID-19. Nucleic acid was either cDNA or gDNA, and it came from T cells, B-cell-depleted T cells, or PBMCs.

CDR1 is LNHNV and CDR2 is YYDKDF in the germline V gene (reference sequence). Trimming pared 0 bases from V and 8 bases from J, leaving 10 bases between. The length of the CDR3 is 13 residues. V and J are TRBV15 and TRBJ1-2, with D uncertain. This clonotype was sampled from a man aged 55-75 years with acute or convalescent COVID-19. Sequencing was carried out using peripheral blood. CDR3 nucleotides: TGTGCCACCAGCAGAGATCGGGTCTTCGGCTACACCTTC. Encoded protein: CATSRDRVFGYTF.